Sequencing of this TCR beta chain was carried out in a study of blood T cell repertoires in COVID-19. Across the study: Spain, Italy and the United States supplied samples that represented acute and convalescent COVID-19.

There are 18 residues in the CDR3. CDR1 is SGHDN and CDR2 is FVKESK in the germline V gene. Trimming took 3 bases from V and 5 from J; bases not matched to a gene: 13. Original processing methods: Reference gene primer amplification yielded estimated nucleated cell counts. Only in-frame clones appear in the TCRdb table, and some are missing; sequencing was by immunoSEQ multiplex PCR. The V and J calls and clone size were taken over from that table, and D and trimming were inferred from the DNA. The sample gives about 170,000 clones, around 80% of which show up once; 15% to 20% is in the top ten. What was sequenced was peripheral blood. This clonotype was sampled from a woman in her 70s who had recovered from COVID-19. The chain joins TRBV14 to TRBJ2-1; 10 positions match TRBD1. The CDR3 loop is CASSQRQGAPGIDNEQFF. The CDR3 region has the DNA TGTGCCAGCAGCCAGAGACAGGGGGCGCCGGGTATCGACAATGAGCAGTTCTTC.